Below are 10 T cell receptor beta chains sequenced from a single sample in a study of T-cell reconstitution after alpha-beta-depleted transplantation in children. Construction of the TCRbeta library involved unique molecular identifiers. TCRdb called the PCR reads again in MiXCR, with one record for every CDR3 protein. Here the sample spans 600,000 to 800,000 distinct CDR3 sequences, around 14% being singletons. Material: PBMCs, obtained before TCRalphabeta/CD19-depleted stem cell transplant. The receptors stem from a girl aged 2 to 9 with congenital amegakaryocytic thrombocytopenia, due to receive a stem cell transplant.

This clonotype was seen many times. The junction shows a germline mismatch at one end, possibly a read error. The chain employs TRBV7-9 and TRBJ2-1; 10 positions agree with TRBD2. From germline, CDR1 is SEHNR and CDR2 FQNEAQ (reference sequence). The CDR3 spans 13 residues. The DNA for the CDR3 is TGTGCCAGCAGCCTAGCGGGAGTTGGTGAGCAGTTCTTC. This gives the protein CASSLAGVGEQFF.

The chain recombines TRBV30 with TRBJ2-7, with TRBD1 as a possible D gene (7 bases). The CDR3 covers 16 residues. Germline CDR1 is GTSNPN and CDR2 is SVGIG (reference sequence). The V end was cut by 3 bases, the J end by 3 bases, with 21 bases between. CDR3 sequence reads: CAWSGFMSGGSYEQYF. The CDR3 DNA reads TGTGCCTGGAGCGGTTTCATGTCAGGGGGGAGCTACGAGCAGTACTTC.

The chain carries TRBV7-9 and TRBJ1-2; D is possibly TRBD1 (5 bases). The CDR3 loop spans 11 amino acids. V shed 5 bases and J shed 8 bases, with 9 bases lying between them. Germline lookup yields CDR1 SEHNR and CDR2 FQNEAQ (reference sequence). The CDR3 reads CASSPGEGYTF. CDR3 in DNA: TGTGCCAGCAGCCCGGGGGAGGGCTACACCTTC.

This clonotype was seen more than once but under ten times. CDR3 sequence (DNA): TGCAGTGCTAGCCCTCCGGGGGCTTTCTACGAGCAGTACTTC. Residues: CSASPPGAFYEQYF. The chain recombines TRBV20-1 with TRBJ2-7, with D perhaps given as TRBD1 or TRBD2 (6 bases each). Germline-derived CDR1 and CDR2 are DFQATT and SNEGSKA (reference sequence). The V gene lost 3 bases and the J gene lost 3 bases, with 15 bases spanning the gap. CDR3 length: 14 amino acids.

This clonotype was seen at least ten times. This chain's CDR3 is CASSLGFREQFF. CDR3 nucleotides: TGCGCCAGCAGCTTGGGGTTCCGTGAGCAGTTCTTC. V and J are TRBV5-1 and TRBJ2-1, with no clear D. Looked up from germline, CDR1 is SGHRS and CDR2 is YFSETQ. V shed 0 bases and J shed 9 bases, with 7 bases lying between them. The CDR3 has 12 amino acids.

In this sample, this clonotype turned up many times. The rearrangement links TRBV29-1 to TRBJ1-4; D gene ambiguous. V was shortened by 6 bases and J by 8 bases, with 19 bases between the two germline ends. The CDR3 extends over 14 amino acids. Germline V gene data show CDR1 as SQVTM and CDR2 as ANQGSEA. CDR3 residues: CSVEINGLGEKLFF. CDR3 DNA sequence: TGCAGCGTCGAAATAAATGGGCTCGGCGAAAAACTGTTTTTT.

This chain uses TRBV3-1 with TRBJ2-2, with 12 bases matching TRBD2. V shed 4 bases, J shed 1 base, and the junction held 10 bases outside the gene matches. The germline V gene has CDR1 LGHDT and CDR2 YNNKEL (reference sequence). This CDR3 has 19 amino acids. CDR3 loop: CASSRKVGLAGLNTGELFF. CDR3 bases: TGTGCCAGCAGCCGCAAAGTGGGACTAGCGGGCTTGAACACCGGGGAGCTGTTTTTT. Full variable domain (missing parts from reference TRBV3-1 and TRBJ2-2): DTAVSQTPKYLVTQMGNDKSIKCEQNLGHDTMYWYKQDSKKFLKIMFSYNNKELIINETVPNRFSPKSPDKAHLNLHINSLELGDSAVYFCASSRKVGLAGLNTGELFFGEGSRLTVL.

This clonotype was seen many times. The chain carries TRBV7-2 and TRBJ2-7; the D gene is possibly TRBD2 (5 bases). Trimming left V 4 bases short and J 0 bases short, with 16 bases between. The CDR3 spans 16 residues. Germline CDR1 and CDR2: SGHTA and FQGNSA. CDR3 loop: CASSYTGIMYSYEQYF. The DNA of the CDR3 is TGTGCCAGCAGCTATACCGGGATAATGTACTCCTACGAGCAGTACTTC.

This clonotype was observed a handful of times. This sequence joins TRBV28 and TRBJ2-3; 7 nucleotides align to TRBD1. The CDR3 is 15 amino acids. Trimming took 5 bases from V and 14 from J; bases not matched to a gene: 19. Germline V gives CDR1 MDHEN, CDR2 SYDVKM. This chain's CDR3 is CASSDSRGGTPTPYF. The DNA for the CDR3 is TGTGCCAGCAGTGATTCCAGAGGGGGCACCCCTACTCCGTATTTT. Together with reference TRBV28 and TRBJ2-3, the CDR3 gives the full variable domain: DVKVTQSSRYLVKRTGEKVFLECVQDMDHENMFWYRQDPGLGLRLIYFSYDVKMKEKGDIPEGYSVSREKKERFSLILESASTNQTSMYLCASSDSRGGTPTPYFGPGTRLTVL.

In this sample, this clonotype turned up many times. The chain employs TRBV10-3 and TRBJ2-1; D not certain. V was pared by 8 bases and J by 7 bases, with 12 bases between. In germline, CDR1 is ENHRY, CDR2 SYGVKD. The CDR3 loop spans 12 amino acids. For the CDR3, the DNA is TGTGCCATCGGTCCTTCCCAAAATGAGCAGTTCTTC. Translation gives CAIGPSQNEQFF.